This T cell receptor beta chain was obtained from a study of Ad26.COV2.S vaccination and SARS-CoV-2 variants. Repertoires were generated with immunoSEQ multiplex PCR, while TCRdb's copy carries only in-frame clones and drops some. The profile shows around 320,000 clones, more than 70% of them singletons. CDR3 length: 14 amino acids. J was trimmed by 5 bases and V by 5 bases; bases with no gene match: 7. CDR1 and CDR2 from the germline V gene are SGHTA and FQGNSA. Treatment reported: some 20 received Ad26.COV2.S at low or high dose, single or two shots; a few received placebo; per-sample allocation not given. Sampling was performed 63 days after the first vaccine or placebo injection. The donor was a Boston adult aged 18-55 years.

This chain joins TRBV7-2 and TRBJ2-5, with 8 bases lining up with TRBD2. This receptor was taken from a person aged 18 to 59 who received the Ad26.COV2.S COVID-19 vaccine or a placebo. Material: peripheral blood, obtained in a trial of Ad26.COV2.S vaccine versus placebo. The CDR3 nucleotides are TGTGCCAGCAGCCCGACAGCGGGGGTTGAGACCCAGTACTTC. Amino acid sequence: CASSPTAGVETQYF.